This section outlines one T cell receptor beta chain sequence together with its context. Losses at the gene ends were 5 bases for V and 2 bases for J; bases not matched to a gene: 8. Germline CDR1 SGHVS, CDR2 FNYEAQ. CDR3 length: 16 amino acids. The data were taken from a study of blood T cell repertoires in COVID-19. Profiled with immunoSEQ multiplex PCR; TCRdb holds only in-frame clones, not every one. This table holds about 180,000 clones, roughly 85% found once. This clonotype originated in a man aged 40-49 years who had recovered from COVID-19. The sequenced sample was PBMCs or T cells enriched from blood (not recorded which). The genes are TRBV7-6 and TRBJ2-2; 7 positions agree with TRBD1. The CDR3 spells CASSPSRDSNTGELFF. The DNA for the CDR3 is TGTGCCAGCAGCCCAAGCCGGGACAGCAACACCGGGGAGCTGTTTTTT.